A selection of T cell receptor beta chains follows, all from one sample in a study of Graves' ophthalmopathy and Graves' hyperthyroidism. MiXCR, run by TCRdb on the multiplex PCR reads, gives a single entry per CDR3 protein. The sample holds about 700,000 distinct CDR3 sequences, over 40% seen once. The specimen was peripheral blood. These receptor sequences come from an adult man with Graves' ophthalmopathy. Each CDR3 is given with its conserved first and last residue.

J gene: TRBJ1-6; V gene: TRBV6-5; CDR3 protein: CASSTTGSPLHF
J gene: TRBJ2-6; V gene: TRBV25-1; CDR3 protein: CASSVDPGANVLTF
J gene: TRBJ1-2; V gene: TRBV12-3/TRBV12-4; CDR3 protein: CASSLSRTANYGYTF
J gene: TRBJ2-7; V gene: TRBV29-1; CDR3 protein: CSVVISYEQYF
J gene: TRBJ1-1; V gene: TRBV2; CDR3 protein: CASRENRGRPNTEAFF
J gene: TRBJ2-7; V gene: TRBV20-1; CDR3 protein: CSARDYGTGFNEQYF
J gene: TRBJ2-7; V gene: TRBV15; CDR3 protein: CATSRRGQGKYEQYF
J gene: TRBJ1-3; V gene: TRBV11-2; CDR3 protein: CASSSRGISGNTIYF
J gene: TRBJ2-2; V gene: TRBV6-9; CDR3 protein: CASSSRDTFYTGELFF
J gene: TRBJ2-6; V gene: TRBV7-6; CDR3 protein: CASSSVWGQTTGANVLTF
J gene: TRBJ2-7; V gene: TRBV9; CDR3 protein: CASSRAEGPYEQYF
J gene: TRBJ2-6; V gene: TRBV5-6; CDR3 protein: CASSPRVKSSGANVLTF
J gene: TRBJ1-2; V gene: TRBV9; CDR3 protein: CASSSGGGTDGYTF
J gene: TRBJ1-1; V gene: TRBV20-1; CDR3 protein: CSASPFSGTDRDTEAFF
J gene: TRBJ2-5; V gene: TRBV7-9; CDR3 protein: CASRAGTGEGYF
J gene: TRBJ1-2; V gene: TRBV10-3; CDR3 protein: CAISETLDGELGYTF
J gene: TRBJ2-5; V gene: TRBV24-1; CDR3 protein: CATSDPTSVQETQYF
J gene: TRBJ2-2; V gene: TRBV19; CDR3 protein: CASSIPSGVLSGELFF
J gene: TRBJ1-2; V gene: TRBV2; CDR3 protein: CASSLGQGAPNYGYTF
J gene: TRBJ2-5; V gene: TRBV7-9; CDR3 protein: CASSAAPETQYF
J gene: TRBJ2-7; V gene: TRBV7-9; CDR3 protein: CASSRNTNLAGYEQYF
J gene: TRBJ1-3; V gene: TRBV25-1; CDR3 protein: CASSPRRGGSGNTIYF
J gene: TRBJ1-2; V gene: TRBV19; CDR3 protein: CASSLGRWMKASYGYTF
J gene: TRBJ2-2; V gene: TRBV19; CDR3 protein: CASSLIPLDRMNTGELFF
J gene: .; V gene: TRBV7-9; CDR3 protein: CASSPPPDSMQFF
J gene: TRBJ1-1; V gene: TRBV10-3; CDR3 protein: CAISDKGGTTNTEAFF
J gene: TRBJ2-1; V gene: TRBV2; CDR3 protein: CASSAVGDGHNEQFF
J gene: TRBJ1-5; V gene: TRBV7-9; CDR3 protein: CASSSTGGPQHF
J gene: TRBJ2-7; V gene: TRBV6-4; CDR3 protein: CASSEGTEDEQYF
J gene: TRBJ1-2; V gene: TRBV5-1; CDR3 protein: CASSRVQAGFGYTF
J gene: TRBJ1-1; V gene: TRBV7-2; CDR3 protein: CASSLAGVPETFGRAFF
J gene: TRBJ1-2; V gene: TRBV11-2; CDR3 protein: CASRARHGTGEGGYTF
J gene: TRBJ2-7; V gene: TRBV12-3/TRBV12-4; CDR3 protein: CASSFYEGAGEQYF
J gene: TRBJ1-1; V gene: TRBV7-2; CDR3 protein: CASSFNRDTAFF
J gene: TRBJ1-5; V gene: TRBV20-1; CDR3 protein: CSARRAGGQETQHF
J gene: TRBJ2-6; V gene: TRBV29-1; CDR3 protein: CSVEPGIGDVLTF
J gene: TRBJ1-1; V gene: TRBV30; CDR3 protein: CAWRRGTEAFF
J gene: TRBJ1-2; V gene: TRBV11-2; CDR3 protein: CASSLGFANYGYTF
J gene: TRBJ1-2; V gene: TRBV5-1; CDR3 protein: CASSLGLSNYGYTF
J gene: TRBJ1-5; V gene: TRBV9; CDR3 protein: CASSPGQGIAQPQHF
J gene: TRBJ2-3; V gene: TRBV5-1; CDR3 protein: CASSLVGTDTDTQYF
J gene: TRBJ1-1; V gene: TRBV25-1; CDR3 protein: CASTRPTVNTEAFF
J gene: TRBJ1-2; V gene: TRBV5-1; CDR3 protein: CASSLGANYGYTF
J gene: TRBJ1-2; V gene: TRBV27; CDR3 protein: CASSLFGGAGGYTF
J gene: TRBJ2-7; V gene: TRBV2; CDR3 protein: CASNSGSSYEQYF
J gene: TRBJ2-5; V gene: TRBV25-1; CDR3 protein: CASSGRGALQETQYF
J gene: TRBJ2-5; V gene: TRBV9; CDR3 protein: CASSFGGLAGAAETQYF
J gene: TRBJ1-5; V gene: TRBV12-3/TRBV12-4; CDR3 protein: CASSRRRVAQPQHF
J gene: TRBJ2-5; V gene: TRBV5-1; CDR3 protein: CASSSTSSETQYF
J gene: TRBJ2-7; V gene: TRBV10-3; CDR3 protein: CAISTTPTEDKVGQYF
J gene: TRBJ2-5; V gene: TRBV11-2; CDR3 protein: CASSLVGGVETQNF
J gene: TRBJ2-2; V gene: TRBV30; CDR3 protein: CVGGQGTGELFF
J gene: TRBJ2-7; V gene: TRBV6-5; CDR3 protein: CASSNYEQYF
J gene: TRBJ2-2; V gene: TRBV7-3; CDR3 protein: CASLSNTGELFF
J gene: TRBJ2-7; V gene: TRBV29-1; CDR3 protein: CSVGLAGEGGSEQYF
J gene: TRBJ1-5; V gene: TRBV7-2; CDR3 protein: CASSLSWTGWNQPQHF
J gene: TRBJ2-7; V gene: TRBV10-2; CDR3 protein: CASSVNRDNSYEQYF
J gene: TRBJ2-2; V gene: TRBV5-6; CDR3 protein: CASSLEGTGNTGELFF
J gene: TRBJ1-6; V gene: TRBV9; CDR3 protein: CASSPSGGRNSPLHF
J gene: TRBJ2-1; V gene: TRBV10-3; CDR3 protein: CAITSGTNINSGEQFF